This T cell receptor (beta chain) came from a study of control samples from healthy donors and cancer patients. The CDR3 extends over 15 amino acids. The germline V gene has CDR1 PRHDT and CDR2 FYEKMQ (reference sequence). Unmatched junction bases numbered 7, after V lost 1 base and J lost 5 bases. The repertoire was sequenced with immunoSEQ multiplex PCR; TCRdb's copy has only in-frame clones and lacks some. The sample includes more than 65,000 clones, more than 80% of them seen just once. V usage is TRBV13 and J usage is TRBJ2-7; 8 bases match TRBD2. Sequenced sample: blood. This clonotype was sampled from a man in his sixties in good health. CDR3 region: CASSLVGRAGDEQYF. CDR3 nucleotide sequence: TGTGCCAGCAGCTTAGTCGGGAGGGCCGGGGACGAGCAGTACTTC.